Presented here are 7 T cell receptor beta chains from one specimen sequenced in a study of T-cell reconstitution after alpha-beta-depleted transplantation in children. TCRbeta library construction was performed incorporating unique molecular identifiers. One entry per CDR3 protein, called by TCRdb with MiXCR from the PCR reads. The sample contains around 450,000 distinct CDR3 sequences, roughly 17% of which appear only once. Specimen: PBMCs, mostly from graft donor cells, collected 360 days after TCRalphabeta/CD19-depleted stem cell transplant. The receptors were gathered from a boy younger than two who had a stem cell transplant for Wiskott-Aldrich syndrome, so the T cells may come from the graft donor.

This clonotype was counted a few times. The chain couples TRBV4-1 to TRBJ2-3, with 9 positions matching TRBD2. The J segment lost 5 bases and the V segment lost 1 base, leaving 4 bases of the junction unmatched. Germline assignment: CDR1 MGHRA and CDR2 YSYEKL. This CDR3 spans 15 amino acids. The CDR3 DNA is TGCGCCAGCAGCCAAGCACGACTAGCGGAAGATACGCAGTATTTT. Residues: CASSQARLAEDTQYF.

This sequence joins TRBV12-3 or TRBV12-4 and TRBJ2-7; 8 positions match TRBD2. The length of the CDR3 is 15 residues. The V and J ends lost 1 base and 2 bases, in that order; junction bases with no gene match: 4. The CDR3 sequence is CASSLDSGGAYEQYF. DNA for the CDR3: TGTGCCAGCAGTTTAGATTCGGGAGGGGCCTACGAGCAGTACTTC.

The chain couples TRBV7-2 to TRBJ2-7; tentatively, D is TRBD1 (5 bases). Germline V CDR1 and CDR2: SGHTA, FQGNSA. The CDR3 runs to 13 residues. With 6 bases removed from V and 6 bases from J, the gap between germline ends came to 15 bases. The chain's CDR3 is CASSSRALPEQYF. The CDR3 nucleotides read TGTGCCAGCAGTTCCAGGGCGCTCCCCGAGCAGTACTTC.

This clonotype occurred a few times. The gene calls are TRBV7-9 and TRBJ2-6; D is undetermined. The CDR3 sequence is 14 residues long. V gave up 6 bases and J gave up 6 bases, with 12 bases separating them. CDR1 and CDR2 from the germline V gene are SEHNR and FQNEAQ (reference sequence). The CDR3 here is CASSFIRTANVLTF. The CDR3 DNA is TGTGCCAGCAGTTTTATTCGAACGGCCAACGTCCTGACTTTC.

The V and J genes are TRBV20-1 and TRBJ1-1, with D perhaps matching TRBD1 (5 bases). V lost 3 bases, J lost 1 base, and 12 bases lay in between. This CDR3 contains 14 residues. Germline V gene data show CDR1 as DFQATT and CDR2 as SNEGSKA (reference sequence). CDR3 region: CSASDAGRNTEAFF. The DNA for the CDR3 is TGCAGTGCTAGTGATGCAGGGAGGAACACTGAAGCTTTCTTT.

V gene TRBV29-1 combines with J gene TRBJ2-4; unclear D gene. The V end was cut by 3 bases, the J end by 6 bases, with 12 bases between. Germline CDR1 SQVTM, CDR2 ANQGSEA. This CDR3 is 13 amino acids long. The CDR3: CSVDLPPGNIQYF. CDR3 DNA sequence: TGCAGCGTTGATTTGCCCCCGGGAAACATTCAGTACTTC.

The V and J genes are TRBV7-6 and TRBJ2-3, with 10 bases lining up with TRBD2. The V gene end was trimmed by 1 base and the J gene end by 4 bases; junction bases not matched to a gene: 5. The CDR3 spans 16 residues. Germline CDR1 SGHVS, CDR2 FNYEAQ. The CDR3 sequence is CASSLGGTSVADTQYF. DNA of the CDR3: TGTGCCAGCAGCTTAGGAGGGACTAGCGTAGCAGATACGCAGTATTTT.